This T cell receptor beta chain was documented in a study of cytomegalovirus exposure and HLA in healthy donors (dated by TCRdb to about 2017). A note on the overall study: An earlier analysis of under 600 of the donors reported approximately 270 Gb of sequence data and some 120 million unique TCR beta sequences from approximately 180 million T cells. Around 320 gigabases of sequencing data and 80 million or so unique TCR sequences were included in an early release covering roughly 600 HLA-typed donors. The genetic ancestry cluster associated with self-reported Caucasian donors included approximately 85% of the 300 to 450 genotyped donors. The aim of the study was to test whether cataloging public T cell receptors could identify signatures of past pathogen exposure. The study profiled the T cell repertoires of fewer than 850 subjects by immunosequencing and related them to cytomegalovirus serostatus. A separate validation cohort of roughly 130 different subjects was used in addition to the 666-subject first cohort. To predict cytomegalovirus infection status, the study combined high-throughput TCR immunosequencing, statistical association of individual TCRs with disease status, and machine learning. A later analysis re-analyzed previously published TCR beta repertoires from approximately 700 donors and added high-resolution HLA genotyping to study TCR occurrence patterns. In the later analysis, no new phenotypic data were used to find candidate immune exposures; instead, reliance was placed on TCR beta sequences and their occurrence across donors. To decide whether each TCR beta V gene segment behaved as functional or pseudogenic, an earlier analysis of over 500 of the donors relied on high-throughput TCR beta sequencing. Donor age, sex, ethnicity and CMV serostatus were compiled together with the repertoire data. A later genetic analysis took genome-wide SNP genotypes for about 55% of the 666 donors and used that subset as a discovery cohort. All discovery cohort repertoires had been generated using a single sequencing platform. Class I and class II HLA loci were covered by the typing at four-digit resolution. The number of typed donors differed by locus: roughly 620-630 for A, B, C, DRB1 and DQB1; 522 for DQA1; over 600 for DPA1; and some 470 for DPB1. About five DR-DQ haplotypes were treated as single units for association and clustering because of strong linkage in the cohort. Among 300 to 500 genotyped donors of the cohort, an average of around 250,000 unique TCR beta nucleotide sequences was sequenced per donor, of which roughly 18% were non-productive.

The cohort comprised 666 healthy bone marrow donors. Cohort members were all nominally healthy when sampled, although unrecorded immune exposures were likely present. The donor tested CMV seronegative and was one of the 352 seronegative cohort members. A peripheral blood sample was provided by each donor, and peripheral blood mononuclear cells were used for TCR beta sequencing. Genomic DNA was extracted from the blood cell samples with the Qiagen DNeasy Blood Extraction Kit. The research as a whole found: Because counts were too low, about 18 rarely observed V segments, including chromosome 9 orphons, were excluded from the earlier analysis of several hundred of the donors. A later analysis reported that several top co-occurrence clusters appeared linked to parvovirus B19, influenza, CMV and Epstein-Barr virus. A cluster of highly shared sequence variants was judged likely to represent a technical artifact of the sequencing pipeline. When HLA alleles, especially DR and DQ, strongly co-occurred, TCR associations were difficult to assign to individual alleles. The presence/absence analyses assumed that sequencing depth was roughly uniform across donors, and that assumption may not be true. Immune exposure information for the cohort was limited to CMV serostatus. Linkage disequilibrium might explain the correlated functional status among segregating V segments, but an unknown experimental factor could not be ruled out. In an earlier analysis of 587 of the donors, most TCR beta V segments appeared in productive rearrangements about 87% or about 30% of the time, broadly matching IMGT annotations. Compared with the 666-donor mean, donors in an Asian-associated ancestry cluster had fewer N-insertions in productive TCRs, according to a later genetic analysis. At a false discovery rate of 0.05, a later analysis linked under 20,000 TCR beta sequences to specific HLA alleles. The classifier was reported to diagnose cytomegalovirus status with high specificity and sensitivity in both the original cohort and the validation cohort. Three of the identified cytomegalovirus-associated TCR beta chains were confirmed in vitro to be specific for cytomegalovirus antigens. In a later analysis, the rate of TCR association differed among HLA loci, with DRB1 alleles having the most associated TCRs and HLA-C alleles having the fewest. Because some donors lacked HLA typing at each locus, the association tests relied only on the typed subset. In a later genetic analysis, a missense DCLRE1C variant was associated with V-gene and J-gene trimming of TCR beta chains, and the association was replicated in an independent cohort. A further reported finding was that TCR beta sequences accurately predicted the HLA-A and HLA-B alleles for most subjects in the first cohort. A later analysis found that most CMV-associated TCR beta chains appeared HLA-restricted, with HLA associations seemingly driven largely by CMV exposure. The cohort was sequenced for TCR beta chains only, and without alpha or paired-chain data the features that could be detected were limited. The study listed 164 TCR beta chains as associated with cytomegalovirus. A later analysis found that HLA-associated TCR beta chains were more clonally expanded and had lower generation probabilities than equally common non-associated chains. The authors suggested that the approach could potentially be generalized to other disease states and immunological phenotypes. While some public TCRs were present in many individuals, most TCR sequences turned up only very rarely across donors.

Library preparation employed the immunoSEQ multiplex PCR assay. For the multiplex PCR, a mixture combining 60 forward primers for TCR Vbeta segments and 13 reverse primers for TCR Jbeta segments was used. The CDR3 region of rearranged TCR beta genes was amplified from genomic DNA by a multiplex PCR assay. The amplified TCR beta libraries were sequenced on the Illumina HiSeq System as 87-base-pair reads. Turning to the authors' computational methods: A later analysis counted some 74 million unique TCR beta chains across the 650 to 700 repertoires, and around 9.9 million of these chains were shared by at least two donors. Raw reads were error-corrected and collapsed into unique sequences with a nearest-neighbor algorithm that merged closely related sequences to remove PCR and sequencing errors. To assign V, D and J gene segments, CDR3 sequences were aligned to IMGT reference sequences. For a sequence to be retained, at least a six-nucleotide match to both a V gene segment and a J gene segment was required. Rearrangements were called productive when the CDR3 lacked stop codons and stayed in frame with V and J; all others were non-productive. Following IMGT convention, CDR3 was defined as the stretch from the second conserved V-encoded cysteine to the conserved J-encoded phenylalanine. Sequences without an unambiguous match to a single V gene segment were excluded from the earlier analysis of approximately 560 of the donors. In an earlier analysis of approximately 560 of the donors, a V segment was called functional when productive rearrangements were above 56.7%, and segregating when the standard deviation between donors exceeded 5%. A statistical classification framework was built to diagnose cytomegalovirus status from the catalog of TCR beta chain sequences. In a later analysis, TCR nucleotide sequences were compared against IMGT/GENE-DB human TR gene sequences so that V and J genes could be assigned. The TCRdist pipeline was used in a later analysis to assign CDR3 sequences and most-parsimonious VDJ recombination scenarios. A later analysis defined each TCR beta chain by its CDR3 amino acid sequence plus V-gene family, and excluded reads lacking a unique V-gene family. As a way to deal with suspected cross-contamination and a sequencing artifact, a later analysis dropped nearly 600 nucleotide sequences that were highly shared and had low generation probability. In a later analysis, a clonal expansion index was calculated for each public chain from normalized within-repertoire ranks of inferred template counts. Generation probabilities in a later analysis came from a VDJ recombination model fitted to out-of-frame rearrangements, and those results were checked against IGoR. In a later analysis, TCR-TCR, TCR-HLA and TCR-CMV co-occurrence was scored with hypergeometric tests, and a repertoire-size bias correction was applied to TCR pairs. A later analysis estimated false discovery rates by permuting HLA or CMV assignments 20 times. In a later analysis, co-occurring TCRs were grouped using DBSCAN, with TCRdist sequence similarity added in when clustering inside HLA-allele-positive subsets. Repertoires with fewer than 30,000 or more than 120,000 public chains, plus five repertoires with anomalous nucleotide sharing, were excluded from co-occurrence clustering. In TCRdb, the immuneACCESS table is reduced to in-frame sequences with V and J assigned. These tables do not hold every clone; where another copy was compared, an unresolved V gene accounts for under half, and the others remain unexplained. For V, J and clone size, that table is used; D and trimming come from the DNA. For this sample the table gives over 120,000 clones, of which 65% to 85% were detected only once. The ten largest account for about 6.4% of the sample.

Regarding this clone: There is no known antigen for this receptor. No much larger clone is present one base from it, and per-base qualities are unavailable.

This TCR was sampled from a man younger than 40 in good health and CMV-seronegative. Sample: PBMCs.

CDR3 sequence: CASSLKDWFLGNTIYF. The DNA sequence is given as TGTGCCAGCAGCCTAAAGGACTGGTTCCTCGGAAACACCATATATTTT. This chain joins TRBV14 to TRBJ1-3; the D gene identity is not certain. Its CDR3 holds 16 amino acids, cysteine through phenylalanine. Here the CDR3 DNA is all that survives: 48 bases in frame from base 1. Via the germline V gene, CDR1 is SGHDN and CDR2 FVKESK. A distance of 17 bases separates the germline ends of V and J, which lose 4 bases and 4 bases respectively.